This T cell receptor beta chain is from a study of regulatory T cells in long-lasting Graves disease. Study-wide results and limits: Persistent disease preferred TRBV28, TRBJ1-2 and TRBJ2-5; new disease, TRBV20-1 and TRBJ2-1.

To make TCR beta libraries, researchers used iRepertoire HTBI primers and Arm-PCR of CDR3 regions. TCRdb processed the multiplex PCR reads anew with MiXCR; each CDR3 protein has one entry. This sample carries approximately 350,000 distinct CDR3 sequences, 15% to 20% of them seen once, and the ten largest clones take around 27%. With 5 bases clipped from V and 1 base from J, the junction kept 8 bases outside the gene matches. This CDR3 region has 16 residues. At least ten counts were recorded for this clonotype. Its target is unknown. Time point noted: newly diagnosed GD, antithyroid drugs for less than 3 months. PBMC RNA served as the TCR library source. These same records also appear under a second study, on T cells in Graves' hyperthyroidism and ophthalmopathy. That paper states: Diagnosing involved the use of clinical symptoms, serum thyroxine and TRAb, thyroid ultrasound and orbital computed tomography.

The chain links TRBV12-3 or TRBV12-4 to TRBJ2-3; 8 bases match TRBD2. The sequence came from a man in his forties with Graves disease. The sample was peripheral blood mononuclear cells (PBMCs), taken at new diagnosis, from a patient treated with antithyroid drugs. The chain's CDR3 is CASSVVRGGGTDTQYF. Written as DNA, the CDR3 is TGTGCCAGCAGTGTTGTACGGGGGGGCGGCACAGATACGCAGTATTTT.